Following are 5 T cell receptor beta chains from one sample sequenced in a study of a mutant IDH1 vaccine in newly diagnosed glioma. Time point: week 5, during vaccination. Each dose delivered 300 ug of mutant IDH1 20-mer peptide subcutaneously with imiquimod. TCRdb's copy holds only in-frame clones and misses some; the assay was immunoSEQ multiplex PCR. The profile shows about 38,000 clones, around 81% of them singletons. Antigens for these TCRs are unknown. The source material was PBMCs, sampled from a glioma patient whose treatment included an IDH1 peptide vaccine. The source of these receptors is a man aged 50 to 60 with glioma.

The chain recombines TRBV5-1 with TRBJ2-7; weak D call: TRBD1 (6 bases). The CDR3 extends over 13 amino acids. The germline V gene encodes CDR1 SGHRS and CDR2 YFSETQ. V dropped 4 bases and J dropped 1 base, with 9 bases sitting between them. The CDR3 protein is CASSLDRSYEQYF. DNA of the CDR3: TGCGCCAGCAGCCTGGACAGATCCTACGAGCAGTACTTC.

For the CDR3, the DNA is TGTGCCAGCAGAATCGACAGGCGCTACGAGCAGTACTTC. Residues: CASRIDRRYEQYF. The gene calls are TRBV6-6 and TRBJ2-7; D perhaps matches TRBD1 (6 bases). The CDR3 is made up of 13 amino acids. The V end was cut by 6 bases, the J end by 3 bases, with 12 bases between. CDR1 and CDR2 (germline): MNHNY, SVGAGI (reference sequence).

The chain couples TRBV27 to TRBJ2-7; possibly TRBD2 for D (5 bases). V was shortened by 5 bases and J by 5 bases, with 16 bases between the two germline ends. This CDR3 contains 14 residues. Germline-derived CDR1 and CDR2 are MNHEY and SMNVEV (reference sequence). The CDR3 spells CASSPGGMIHEQYF. The CDR3 coding sequence is TGTGCCAGCAGTCCAGGAGGTATGATTCACGAGCAGTACTTC.

This clone was picked up one time. This chain connects TRBV7-3 to TRBJ2-1, with a tentative D call TRBD1 (5 bases). The germline V gene encodes CDR1 SGHTA and CDR2 FQGTGA. This CDR3 comprises 12 residues. V lost 1 base and J 10 bases, leaving 8 bases between the germline ends. The CDR3 reads CASSLIKGEQFF. As DNA, the CDR3 is TGTGCCAGCAGCTTAATAAAGGGGGAGCAGTTCTTC.

The J gene is TRBJ1-3, the V gene TRBV27; D is uncertain. This CDR3 comprises 12 residues. Germline lookup yields CDR1 MNHEY and CDR2 SMNVEV (reference sequence). Trimming removed 7 bases from V and 0 bases from J, with 4 bases in between. This chain's CDR3 is CASISSGNTIYF. The CDR3 DNA reads TGTGCCAGCATAAGCTCTGGAAACACCATATATTTT.